The clone carrying this T cell receptor (beta chain) was seen a few times. The antigen is undetermined. TCRdb reprocessed the 5' RACE reads with MiXCR, giving one entry per CDR3 protein. The sample carries about 840,000 distinct CDR3 sequences, about 12% recorded once. The data were obtained in a study of CD8 T cells in ankylosing spondylitis. General observations from the study: A TCR beta motif of fewer than 10 highly homologous variants seemed to mark ankylosing spondylitis blood. Past studies reported some motif variants in reactive arthritis synovial fluid and blood. According to the report, clones linked to the disease were significantly enriched in matched synovial fluid samples taken from ankylosing spondylitis patients.

Germline CDR1 is SNHLY and CDR2 is FYNNEI. The CDR3 is made up of 11 amino acids. V lost 7 bases and J 3 bases, leaving 7 bases between the germline ends. This chain connects TRBV2 to TRBJ2-7; no firm D call. The receptor's source is a male donor with ankylosing spondylitis. The sample taken for sequencing was blood, either unsorted or a sorted T cell fraction (not recorded which). The CDR3 is CASTSSYEQYF. CDR3 in DNA: TGTGCCAGCACCTCTAGCTACGAGCAGTACTTC. Combining the CDR3 with reference TRBV2 and TRBJ2-7 gives the whole variable domain EPEVTQTPSHQVTQMGQEVILRCVPISNHLYFYWYRQILGQKVEFLVSFYNNEISEKSEIFDDQFSVERPDGSNFTLKIRSTKLEDSAMYFCASTSSYEQYFGPGTRLTVT.